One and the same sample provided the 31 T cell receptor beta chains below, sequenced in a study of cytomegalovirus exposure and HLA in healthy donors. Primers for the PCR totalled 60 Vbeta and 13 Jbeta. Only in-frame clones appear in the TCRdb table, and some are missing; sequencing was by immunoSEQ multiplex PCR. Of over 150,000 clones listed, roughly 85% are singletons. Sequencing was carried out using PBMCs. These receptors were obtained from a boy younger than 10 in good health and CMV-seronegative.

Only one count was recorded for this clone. CDR3 DNA: TGTGCCAGCAGTGAGTACAGTGGCGGGACCGGGGAGCTGTTTTTT. Translation gives CASSEYSGGTGELFF. V usage is TRBV6-1 and J usage is TRBJ2-2; D possibly corresponds to TRBD2 (5 bases). Per germline, CDR1 MNHNS and CDR2 SASEGT. The germline V and J ends were trimmed by 3 bases and 5 bases, with 13 bases remaining between them. The CDR3 spans 15 residues.

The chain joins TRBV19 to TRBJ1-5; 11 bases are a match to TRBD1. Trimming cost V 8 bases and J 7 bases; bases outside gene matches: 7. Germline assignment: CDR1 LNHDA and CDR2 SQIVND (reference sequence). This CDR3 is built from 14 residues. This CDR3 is CASWDRGWLQPQHF. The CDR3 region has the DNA TGTGCCAGTTGGGACAGGGGGTGGCTCCAGCCCCAGCATTTT.

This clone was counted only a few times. The chain's CDR3 is CASSVRGDTQYF. As DNA, the CDR3 is TGTGCCAGCAGCGTCAGGGGAGATACGCAGTATTTT. This chain uses TRBV9 with TRBJ2-3, with D maybe TRBD1 (6 bases). V lost 2 bases and J 5 bases, leaving 6 bases between the germline ends. CDR1 is SGDLS and CDR2 is YYNGEE in the germline V gene. This CDR3 contains 12 residues.

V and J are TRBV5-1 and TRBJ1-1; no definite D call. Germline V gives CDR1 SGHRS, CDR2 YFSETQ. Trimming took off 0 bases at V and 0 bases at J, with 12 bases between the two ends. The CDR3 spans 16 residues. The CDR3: CASSLVAAGMNTEAFF. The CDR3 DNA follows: TGCGCCAGCAGCTTGGTAGCAGCGGGGATGAACACTGAAGCTTTCTTT.

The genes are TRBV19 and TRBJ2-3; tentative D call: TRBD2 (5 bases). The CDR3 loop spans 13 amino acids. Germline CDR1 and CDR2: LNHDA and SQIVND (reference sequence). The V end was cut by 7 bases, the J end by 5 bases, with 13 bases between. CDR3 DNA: TGTGCCAGTAAGCTCAGTCGGGGAGATACGCAGTATTTT. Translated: CASKLSRGDTQYF.

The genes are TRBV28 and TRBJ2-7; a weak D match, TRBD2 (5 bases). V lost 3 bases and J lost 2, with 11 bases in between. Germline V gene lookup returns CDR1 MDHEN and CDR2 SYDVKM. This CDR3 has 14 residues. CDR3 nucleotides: TGTGCCAGCAGTTTGCTAGCCACGCCCTACGAGCAGTACTTC. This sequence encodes CASSLLATPYEQYF.

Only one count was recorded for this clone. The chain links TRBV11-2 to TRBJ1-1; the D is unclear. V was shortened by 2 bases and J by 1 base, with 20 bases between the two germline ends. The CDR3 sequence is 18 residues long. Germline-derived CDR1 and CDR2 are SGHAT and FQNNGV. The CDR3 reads CASSLNGRRVGRNTEAFF. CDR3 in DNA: TGTGCCAGCAGCTTAAACGGTAGGAGGGTAGGGAGGAACACTGAAGCTTTCTTT.

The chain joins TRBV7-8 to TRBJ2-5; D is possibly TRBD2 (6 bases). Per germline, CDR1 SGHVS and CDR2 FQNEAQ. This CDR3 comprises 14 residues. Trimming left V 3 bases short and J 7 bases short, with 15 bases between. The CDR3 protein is CASSFGTGVGTQYF. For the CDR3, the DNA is TGTGCCAGCAGCTTCGGGACTGGGGTGGGGACCCAGTACTTC.

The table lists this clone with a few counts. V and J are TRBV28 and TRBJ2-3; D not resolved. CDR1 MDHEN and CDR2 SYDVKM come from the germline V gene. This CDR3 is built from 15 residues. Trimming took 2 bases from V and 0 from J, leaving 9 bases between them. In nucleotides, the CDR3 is TGTGCCAGCAGTTTAGCCGGTTCTAGCACAGATACGCAGTATTTT. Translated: CASSLAGSSTDTQYF.

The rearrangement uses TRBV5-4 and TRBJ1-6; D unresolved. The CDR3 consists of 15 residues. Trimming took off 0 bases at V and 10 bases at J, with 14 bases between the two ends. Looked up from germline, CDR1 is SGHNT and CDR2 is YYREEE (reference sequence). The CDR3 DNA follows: TGTGCCAGCAGCTTGGGCAGTCCATGGAGGTCACCCCTCCACTTT. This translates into CASSLGSPWRSPLHF.

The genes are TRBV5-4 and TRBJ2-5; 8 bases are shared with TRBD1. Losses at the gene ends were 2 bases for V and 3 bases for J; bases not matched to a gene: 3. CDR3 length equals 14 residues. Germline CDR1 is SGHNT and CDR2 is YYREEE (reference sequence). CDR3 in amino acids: CASSFGTGKETQYF. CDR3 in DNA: TGTGCCAGCAGCTTTGGGACAGGCAAAGAGACCCAGTACTTC.

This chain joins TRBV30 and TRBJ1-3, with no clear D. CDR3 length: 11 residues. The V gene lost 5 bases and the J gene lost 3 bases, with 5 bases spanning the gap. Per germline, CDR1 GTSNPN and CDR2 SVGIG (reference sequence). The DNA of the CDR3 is TGTGCCTGGGGCAATGGAAACACCATATATTTT. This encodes CAWGNGNTIYF.

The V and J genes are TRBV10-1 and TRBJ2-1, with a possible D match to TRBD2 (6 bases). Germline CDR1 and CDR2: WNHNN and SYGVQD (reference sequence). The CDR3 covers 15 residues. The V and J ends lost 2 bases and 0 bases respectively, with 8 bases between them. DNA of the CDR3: TGCGCCAGCAGTGAGGTTAGCGGCTCCTACAATGAGCAGTTCTTC. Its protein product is CASSEVSGSYNEQFF.

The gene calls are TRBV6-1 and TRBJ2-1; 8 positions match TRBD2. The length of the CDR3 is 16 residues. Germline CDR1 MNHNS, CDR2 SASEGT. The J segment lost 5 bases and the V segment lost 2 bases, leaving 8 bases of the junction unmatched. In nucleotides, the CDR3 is TGTGCCAGCAGTGAACAATTGCTAGCGGGCGACAATGAGCAGTTCTTC. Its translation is CASSEQLLAGDNEQFF.

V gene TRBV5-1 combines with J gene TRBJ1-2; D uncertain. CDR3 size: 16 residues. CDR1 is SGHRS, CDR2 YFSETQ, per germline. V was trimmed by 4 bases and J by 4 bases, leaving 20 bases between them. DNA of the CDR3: TGCGCCAGCAGCCGGATGTTGTCGGGGATGAGCTATGGCTACACCTTC. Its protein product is CASSRMLSGMSYGYTF.

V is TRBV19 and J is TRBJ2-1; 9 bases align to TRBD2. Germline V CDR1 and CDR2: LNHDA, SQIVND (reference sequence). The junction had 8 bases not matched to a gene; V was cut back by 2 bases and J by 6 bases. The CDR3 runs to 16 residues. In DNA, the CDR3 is TGTGCCAGTAGTATAACAGCGGGGGGTAACCGCAATGAGCAGTTCTTC. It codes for CASSITAGGNRNEQFF.

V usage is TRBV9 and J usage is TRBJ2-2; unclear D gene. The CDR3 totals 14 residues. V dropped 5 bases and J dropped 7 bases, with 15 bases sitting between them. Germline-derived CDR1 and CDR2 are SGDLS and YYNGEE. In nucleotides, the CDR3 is TGTGCCAGCAGAGGAGACCACCCTGGCGGGGAGCTGTTTTTT. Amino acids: CASRGDHPGGELFF.

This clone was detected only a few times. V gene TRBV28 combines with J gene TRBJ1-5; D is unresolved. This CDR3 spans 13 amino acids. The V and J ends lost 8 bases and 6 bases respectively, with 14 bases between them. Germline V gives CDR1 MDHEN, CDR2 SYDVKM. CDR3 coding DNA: TGTGCCAGCGGGTACGGGGTAAGTCAGCCCCAGCATTTT. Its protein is CASGYGVSQPQHF.

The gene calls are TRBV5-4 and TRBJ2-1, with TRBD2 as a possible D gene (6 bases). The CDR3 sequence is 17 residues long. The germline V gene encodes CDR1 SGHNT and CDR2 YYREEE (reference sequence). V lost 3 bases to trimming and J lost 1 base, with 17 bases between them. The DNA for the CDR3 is TGTGCCAGCAGCTCAGGTCGCGGGGCGCGATCCTACAATGAGCAGTTCTTC. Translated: CASSSGRGARSYNEQFF.

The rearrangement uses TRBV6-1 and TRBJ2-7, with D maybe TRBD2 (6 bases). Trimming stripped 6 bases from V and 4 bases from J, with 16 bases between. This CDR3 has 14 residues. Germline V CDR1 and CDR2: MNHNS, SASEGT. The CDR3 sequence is CASRKEGLRYEQYV. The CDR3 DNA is TGTGCCAGCAGGAAGGAGGGCCTACGATACGAGCAGTACGTC.

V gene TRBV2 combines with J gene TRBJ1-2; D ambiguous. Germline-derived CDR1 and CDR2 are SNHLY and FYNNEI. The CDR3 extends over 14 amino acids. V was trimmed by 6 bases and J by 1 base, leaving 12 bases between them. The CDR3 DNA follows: TGTGCCAGCAGGAGGGATCAGATTAACTATGGCTACACCTTC. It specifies CASRRDQINYGYTF.

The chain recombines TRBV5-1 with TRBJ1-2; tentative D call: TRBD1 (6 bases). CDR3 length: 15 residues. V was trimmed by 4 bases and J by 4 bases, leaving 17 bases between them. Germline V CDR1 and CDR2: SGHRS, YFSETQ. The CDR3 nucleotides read TGCGCCAGCAGCCTGGAGACAGGTACCTTCTATGGCTACACCTTC. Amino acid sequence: CASSLETGTFYGYTF.

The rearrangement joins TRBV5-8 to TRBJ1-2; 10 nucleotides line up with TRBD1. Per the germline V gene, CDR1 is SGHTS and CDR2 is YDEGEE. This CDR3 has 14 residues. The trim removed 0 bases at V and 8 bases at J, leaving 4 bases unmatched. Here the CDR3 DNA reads TGTGCCAGCAGCTTGGGACAGGGGGCGAGCGGCTACACCTTC. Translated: CASSLGQGASGYTF.

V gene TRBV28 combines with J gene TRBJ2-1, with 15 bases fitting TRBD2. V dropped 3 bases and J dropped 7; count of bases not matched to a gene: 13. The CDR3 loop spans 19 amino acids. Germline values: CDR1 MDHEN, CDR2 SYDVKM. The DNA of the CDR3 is TGTGCCAGCAGTTTGGGGACGGGACTAGCGGGAGGTTTAAGGAATGAGCAGTTCTTC. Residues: CASSLGTGLAGGLRNEQFF.

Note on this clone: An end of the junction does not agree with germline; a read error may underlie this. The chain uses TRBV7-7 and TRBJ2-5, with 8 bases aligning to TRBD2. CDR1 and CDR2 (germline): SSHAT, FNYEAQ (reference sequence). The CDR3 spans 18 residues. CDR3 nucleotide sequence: TGTGCTAGCAGCTTAACGGATGGACGCGGGAGGTTCGCGGAGACCCAGTACTTC. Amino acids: CASSLTDGRGRFAETQYF.

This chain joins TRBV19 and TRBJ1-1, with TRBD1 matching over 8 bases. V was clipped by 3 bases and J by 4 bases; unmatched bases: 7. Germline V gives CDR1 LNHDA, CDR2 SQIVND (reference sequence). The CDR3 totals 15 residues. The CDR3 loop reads CASSMISGQGTEAFF. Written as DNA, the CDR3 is TGTGCCAGTAGTATGATCTCCGGACAGGGCACTGAAGCTTTCTTT. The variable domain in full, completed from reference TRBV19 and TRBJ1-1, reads DGGITQSPKYLFRKEGQNVTLSCEQNLNHDAMYWYRQDPGQGLRLIYYSQIVNDFQKGDIAEGYSVSREKKESFPLTVTSAQKNPTAFYLCASSMISGQGTEAFFGQGTRLTVV.

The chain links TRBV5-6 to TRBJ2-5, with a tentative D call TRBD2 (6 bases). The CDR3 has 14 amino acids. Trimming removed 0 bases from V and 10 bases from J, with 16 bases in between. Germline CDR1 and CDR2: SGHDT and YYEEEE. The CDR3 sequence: CASSLEGRWGVQYF. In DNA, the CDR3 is TGTGCCAGCAGCTTGGAGGGGCGTTGGGGGGTCCAGTACTTC.

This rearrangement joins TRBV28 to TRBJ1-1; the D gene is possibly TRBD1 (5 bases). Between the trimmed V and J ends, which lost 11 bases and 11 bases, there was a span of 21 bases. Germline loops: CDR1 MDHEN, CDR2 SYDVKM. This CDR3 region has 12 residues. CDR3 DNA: TGTGCCGGGGGGGGAGACTCGCGCGGGGCTTTCTTT. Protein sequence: CAGGGDSRGAFF.

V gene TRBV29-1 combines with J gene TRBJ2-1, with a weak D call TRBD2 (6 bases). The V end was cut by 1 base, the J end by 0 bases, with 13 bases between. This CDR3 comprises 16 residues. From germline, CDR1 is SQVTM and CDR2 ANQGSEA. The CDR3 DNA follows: TGCAGCGTTGAAGGGGGGGTGGACAACTCCTACAATGAGCAGTTCTTC. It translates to CSVEGGVDNSYNEQFF.

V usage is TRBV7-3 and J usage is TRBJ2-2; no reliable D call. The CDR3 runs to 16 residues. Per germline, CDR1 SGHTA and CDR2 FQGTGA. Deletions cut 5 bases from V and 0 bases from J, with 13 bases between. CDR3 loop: CASSPEGQANTGELFF. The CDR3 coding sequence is TGTGCCAGCAGCCCAGAAGGCCAGGCGAACACCGGGGAGCTGTTTTTT.

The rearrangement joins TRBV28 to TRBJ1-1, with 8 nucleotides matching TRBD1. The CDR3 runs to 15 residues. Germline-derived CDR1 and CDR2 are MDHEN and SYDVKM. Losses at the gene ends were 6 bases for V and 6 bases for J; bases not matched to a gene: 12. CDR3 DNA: TGTGCCAGCAGCCCTGGACAGGGTCCTGGCGCTGAAGCTTTCTTT. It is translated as CASSPGQGPGAEAFF.